This T cell receptor beta chain was sequenced for a study of blood T cells in healthy people across ages. Study findings and constraints: Both naive CD4+ cell counts and diversity were greater in long-lived donors than in aged donors.

The germline V gene encodes CDR1 MNHEY and CDR2 SMNVEV (reference sequence). The CDR3 is 13 residues long. V was shortened by 3 bases and J by 8 bases, with 11 bases between the two germline ends. A sample-barcoded 5' primer and a J-beta primer mix were used in a second PCR of roughly 7 to 11 cycles. TCRdb reprocessed the 5' RACE reads via MiXCR and lists one record per CDR3 protein. The sample yields about 800,000 distinct CDR3 sequences, more than 45% seen once. On this clonotype itself: Its specificity is unknown.

The sequenced sample was blood. This receptor was obtained from a man aged 30 to 39 in good health. The V and J genes are TRBV27 and TRBJ2-1; a possible D gene is TRBD2 (6 bases). DNA of the CDR3: TGTGCCAGCAGTTTTGGACGGGACTATGAGCAGTTCTTC. Translation gives CASSFGRDYEQFF.